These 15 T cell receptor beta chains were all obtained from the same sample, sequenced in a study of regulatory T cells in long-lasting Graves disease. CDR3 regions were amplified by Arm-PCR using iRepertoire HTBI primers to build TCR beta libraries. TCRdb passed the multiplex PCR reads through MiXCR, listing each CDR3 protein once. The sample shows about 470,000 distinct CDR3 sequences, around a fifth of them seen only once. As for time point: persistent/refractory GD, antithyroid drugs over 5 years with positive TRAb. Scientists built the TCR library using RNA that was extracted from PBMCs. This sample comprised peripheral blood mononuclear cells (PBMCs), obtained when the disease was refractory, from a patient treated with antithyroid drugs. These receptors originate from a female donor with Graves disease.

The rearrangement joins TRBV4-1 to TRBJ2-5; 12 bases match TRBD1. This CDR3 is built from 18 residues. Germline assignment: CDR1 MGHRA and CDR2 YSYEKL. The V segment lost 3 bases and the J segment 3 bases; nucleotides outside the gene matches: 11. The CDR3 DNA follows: TGCGCCAGCAGCCAGGGAGGACCCGGGACAGGGGGCAAAGAGACCCAGTACTTC. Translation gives CASSQGGPGTGGKETQYF.

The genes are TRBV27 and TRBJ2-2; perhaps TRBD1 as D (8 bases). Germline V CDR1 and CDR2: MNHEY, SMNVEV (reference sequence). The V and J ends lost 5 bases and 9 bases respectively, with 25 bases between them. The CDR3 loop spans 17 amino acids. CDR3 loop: CASSPPDRASGLRELFF. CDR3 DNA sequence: TGTGCCAGCAGTCCACCGGACAGGGCTAGCGGACTTAGGGAGCTGTTTTTT.

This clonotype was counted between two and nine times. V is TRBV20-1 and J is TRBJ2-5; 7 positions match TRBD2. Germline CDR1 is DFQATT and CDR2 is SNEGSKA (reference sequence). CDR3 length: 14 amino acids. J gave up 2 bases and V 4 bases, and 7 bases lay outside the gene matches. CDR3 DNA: TGCAGTGCTACGCAGACTAGCAGACAAGAGACCCAGTACTTC. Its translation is CSATQTSRQETQYF.

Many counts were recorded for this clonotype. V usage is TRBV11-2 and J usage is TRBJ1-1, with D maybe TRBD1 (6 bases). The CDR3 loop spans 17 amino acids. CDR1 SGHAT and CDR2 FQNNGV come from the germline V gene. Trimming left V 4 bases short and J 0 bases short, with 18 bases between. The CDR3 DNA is TGTGCCAGCAGCTCCCAGACAGGCTTTTACATGAACACTGAAGCTTTCTTT. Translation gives CASSSQTGFYMNTEAFF. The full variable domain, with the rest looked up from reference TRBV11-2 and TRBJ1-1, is EAGVAQSPRYKIIEKRQSVAFWCNPISGHATLYWYQQILGQGPKLLIQFQNNGVVDDSQLPKDRFSAERLKGVDSTLKIQPAKLEDSAVYLCASSSQTGFYMNTEAFFGQGTRLTVV.

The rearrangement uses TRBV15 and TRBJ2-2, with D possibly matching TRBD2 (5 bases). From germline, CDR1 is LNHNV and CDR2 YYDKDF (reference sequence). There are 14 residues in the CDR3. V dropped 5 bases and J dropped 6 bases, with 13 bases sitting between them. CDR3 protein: CATSETRGAGELFF. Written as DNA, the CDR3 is TGTGCCACCAGCGAGACACGGGGTGCCGGGGAGCTGTTTTTT.

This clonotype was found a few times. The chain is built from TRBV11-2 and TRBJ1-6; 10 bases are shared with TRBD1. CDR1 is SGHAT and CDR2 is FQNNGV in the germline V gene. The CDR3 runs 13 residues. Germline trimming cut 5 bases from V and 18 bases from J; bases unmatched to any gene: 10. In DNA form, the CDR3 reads TGTGCCAGCAGCCTGGGACAGGGGAAGGGGGCCCACTTT. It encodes CASSLGQGKGAHF. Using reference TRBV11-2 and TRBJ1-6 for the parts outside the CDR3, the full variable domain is EAGVAQSPRYKIIEKRQSVAFWCNPISGHATLYWYQQILGQGPKLLIQFQNNGVVDDSQLPKDRFSAERLKGVDSTLKIQPAKLEDSAVYLCASSLGQGKGAHFGNGTRLTVT.

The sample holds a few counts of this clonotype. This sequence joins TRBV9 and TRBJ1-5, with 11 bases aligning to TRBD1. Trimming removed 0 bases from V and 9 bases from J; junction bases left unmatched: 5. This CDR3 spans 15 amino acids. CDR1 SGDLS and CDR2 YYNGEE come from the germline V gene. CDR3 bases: TGTGCCAGCAGCGTAGACGGGACAGGGGGTCGGCCCCAGCATTTT. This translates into CASSVDGTGGRPQHF.

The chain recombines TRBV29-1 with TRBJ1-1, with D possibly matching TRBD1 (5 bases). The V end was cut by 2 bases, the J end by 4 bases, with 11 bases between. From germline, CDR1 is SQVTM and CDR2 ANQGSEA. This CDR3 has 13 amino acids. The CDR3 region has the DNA TGCAGCGTTGAAAAGGGGCAGGGCACTGAAGCTTTCTTT. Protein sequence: CSVEKGQGTEAFF.

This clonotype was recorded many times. Here the CDR3 reads CASSLSFLRAGGEAARREQYF. CDR3 sequence (DNA): TGTGCCAGCAGTTTAAGCTTCTTGCGGGCAGGGGGCGAGGCGGCGAGGCGCGAGCAGTACTTC. The V call is TRBV28, the J call TRBJ2-7; 8 bases fit TRBD1. The ends lost 2 bases at V and 6 bases at J; junction bases unmatched: 27. The CDR3 loop spans 21 amino acids. Per germline, CDR1 MDHEN and CDR2 SYDVKM.

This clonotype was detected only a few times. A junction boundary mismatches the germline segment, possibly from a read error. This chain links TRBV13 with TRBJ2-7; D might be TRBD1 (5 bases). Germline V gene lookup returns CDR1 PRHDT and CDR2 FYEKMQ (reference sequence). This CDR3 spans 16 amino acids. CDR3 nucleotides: TGTGCTAGCAGCTTCACTGGGGCCTCACCTCGCGACGAGCAGTACTTC. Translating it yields CASSFTGASPRDEQYF.

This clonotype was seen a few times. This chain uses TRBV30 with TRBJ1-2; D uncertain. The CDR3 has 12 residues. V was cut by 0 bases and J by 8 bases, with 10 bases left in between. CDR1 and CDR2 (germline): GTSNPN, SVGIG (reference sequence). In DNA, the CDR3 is TGTGCCTGGAGTGTAGAACTGGGAGGCTACACCTTC. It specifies CAWSVELGGYTF.

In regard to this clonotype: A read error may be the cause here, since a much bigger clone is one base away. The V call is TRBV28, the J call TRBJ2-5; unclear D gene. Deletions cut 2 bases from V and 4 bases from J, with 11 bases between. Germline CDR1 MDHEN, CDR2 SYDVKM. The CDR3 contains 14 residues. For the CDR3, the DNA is TGTGCCAGCAGTTTAGTAGAAGCCCGAGAGACCCAGTACTTC. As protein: CASSLVEARETQYF.

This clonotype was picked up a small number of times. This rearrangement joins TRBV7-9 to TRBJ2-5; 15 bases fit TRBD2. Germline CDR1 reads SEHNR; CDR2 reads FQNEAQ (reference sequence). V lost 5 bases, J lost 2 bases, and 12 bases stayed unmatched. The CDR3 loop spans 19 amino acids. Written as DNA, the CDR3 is TGTGCCAGCAGCACCAGGACTAGCGGGGGGGTGGGGCCTCAAGAGACCCAGTACTTC. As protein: CASSTRTSGGVGPQETQYF.

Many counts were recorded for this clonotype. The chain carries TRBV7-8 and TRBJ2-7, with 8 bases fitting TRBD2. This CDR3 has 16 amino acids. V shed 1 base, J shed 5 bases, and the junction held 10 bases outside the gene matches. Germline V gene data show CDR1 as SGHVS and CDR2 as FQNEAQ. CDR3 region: CASSLDRAGVSHEQYF. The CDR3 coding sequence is TGTGCCAGCAGCTTAGACCGAGCGGGAGTATCCCACGAGCAGTACTTC.

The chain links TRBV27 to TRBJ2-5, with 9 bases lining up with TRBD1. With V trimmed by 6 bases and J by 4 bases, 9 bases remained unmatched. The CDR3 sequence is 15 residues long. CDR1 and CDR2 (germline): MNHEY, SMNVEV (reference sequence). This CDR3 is CASRRNRDRVETQYF. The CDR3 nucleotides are TGTGCCAGCAGACGAAACCGGGACAGGGTAGAGACCCAGTACTTC.